This T cell receptor beta chain was documented in a study of shared clonotypes between healthy human individuals. CD8 memory pooled CD45RO+ cells and CCR7-negative CD45RA+ TemRA cells. Germline V gene data show CDR1 as MNHEY and CDR2 as SVGAGI. The V end lost 8 bases, the J end lost 2 bases, and 16 bases lay between the germline ends. This CDR3 is 14 amino acids long. Sorted-subset replicate PCRs used about 180 ng DNA, some 30,000 T cell genomes. Per the original data handling: Junction-only sequences produced by ImmunoSEQ had no quality scores, so filtering differed. The method was immunoSEQ multiplex PCR; TCRdb's version includes in-frame clones alone and lacks a portion of them. The DNA was the basis for D and trimming; V, J and clone size are from that table. The table includes 98,000 or so clones, around 65% detected once.

The chain employs TRBV6-5 and TRBJ2-7; weak D call: TRBD2 (5 bases). This TCR was recovered from a woman aged 25 to 39 in good health. The sample taken for sequencing was memory CD8+ T cells sorted from blood. Specified subset: CD45RO+ cells pooled with CCR7-negative TemRA cells. CDR3 DNA sequence: TGTGCCAGCCGACGGGAAGGGTTGACCTACGAGCAGTACTTC. It is translated as CASRREGLTYEQYF.